The subject of this entry is one T cell receptor (beta chain). As yet, its antigen is unknown. These data are taken from a study of chemoradiotherapy in HPV16-positive cancers. As for the study in general: Candidate HPV-specific clones and shared TCR motifs came from two HPV16-positive patients. Study findings and constraints: Candidate HPV-specific clones and E7-related TCR motifs grew in tumor during treatment. HPV-specific T cells were functionally defined from only a couple of HPV16-positive patients.

Using immunoSEQ multiplex PCR, the repertoire was profiled, and TCRdb retains in-frame clones only, with some absent. The sample contains around 30,000 clones, approximately 91% of which appear only once. V was clipped by 4 bases and J by 6 bases, with 17 bases between them. The length of the CDR3 is 15 residues. Germline V gene data show CDR1 as SGHRS and CDR2 as YFSETQ. The gene calls are TRBV5-1 and TRBJ2-1; D remains ambiguous. The TCR comes from a human donor with HPV-associated anogenital cancer. The specimen was blood, collected from a patient who underwent chemoradiotherapy. CDR3 sequence (DNA): TGCGCCAGCAGCCCCCGGGCCTACCCTGGCAATGAGCAGTTCTTC. It encodes CASSPRAYPGNEQFF.